This record covers a single TCR beta chain. The antigen is unknown. The CDR3 has 11 residues. Germline V lookup: CDR1 SGHNT, CDR2 YYREEE (reference sequence). The germline V and J ends were trimmed by 5 bases and 2 bases, with 4 bases remaining between them. The data stem from a study of Tregs in tolerant kidney transplant recipients. Notes on the study in general: This study did not directly address biological reproducibility. Expanding Tregs on activated donor B cells appeared to best identify donor-specific TCRbeta clones. Findings come from small patient numbers and require larger validation.

Libraries were prepared by immunoSEQ multiplex PCR; TCRdb keeps only in-frame clonotypes and omits some of them. Of about 240,000 clones listed, roughly 84% are singletons. CD4+CD25+CD127- Tregs, CD4+CD25- non-Tregs, CD4 and CD8 cells were sorted. The source is a human donor in good health. Sequencing used CD4+ T cells from blood. The chain links TRBV5-4 to TRBJ2-5; D is unresolved. CDR3 DNA sequence: TGTGCCAGCAGACAGCAAGAGACCCAGTACTTC. Protein product: CASRQQETQYF.